The 17 T cell receptor beta chains in this list originate from one sample, sequenced in a study of response to subunit inactivated influenza vaccine. TCRdb re-derived calls from the RT-PCR reads in MiXCR, one entry per CDR3 protein. Of about 500,000 distinct CDR3 sequences listed, more than 7% are singletons. Sample: PBMCs from blood, taken less than 30 months after vaccination. These receptors were obtained from a man aged 50 to 69 who received an inactivated influenza vaccine.

Many counts were recorded for this clonotype. This chain links TRBV29-1 with TRBJ1-1; no clear D. Germline CDR1 reads SQVTM; CDR2 reads ANQGSEA. The CDR3 extends over 13 amino acids. V gave up 3 bases and J gave up 0 bases, with 8 bases separating them. The CDR3 region is CSVEGRLNTEAFF. The DNA for the CDR3 is TGCAGCGTTGAGGGCAGGCTGAACACTGAAGCTTTCTTT.

This clonotype was counted between two and nine times. The chain links TRBV29-1 to TRBJ1-2; D is uncertain. CDR1 and CDR2 from the germline V gene are SQVTM and ANQGSEA. V lost 1 base to trimming and J lost 5 bases, with 29 bases between them. This CDR3 comprises 19 residues. In nucleotides, the CDR3 is TGCAGCGTTGAAGGCTGGACTGGCAGAGGAAGTACGCCACGTTATGGCTACACCTTC. Protein: CSVEGWTGRGSTPRYGYTF.

This clonotype was seen a few times. The V call is TRBV4-1, the J call TRBJ2-7; 8 bases are a match to TRBD1. The V gene's germline CDR1 is MGHRA and CDR2 YSYEKL. V was pared by 1 base and J by 1 base, with 9 bases of the junction left unmatched. This CDR3 has 17 amino acids. The CDR3 sequence is CASSQGSPGQGSYEQYF. CDR3 sequence (DNA): TGCGCCAGCAGCCAAGGGAGCCCAGGACAGGGTTCCTACGAGCAGTACTTC.

This clonotype occurred many times. This chain links TRBV18 with TRBJ2-5; 8 nucleotides line up with TRBD1. The CDR3 is 15 amino acids. Germline-derived CDR1 and CDR2 are KGHSH and LQKENI. Trimming removed 6 bases from V and 6 bases from J; junction bases left unmatched: 12. DNA of the CDR3: TGTGCCAGCTCGTTCCAGGGGACAGGAGGAAAGACCCAGTACTTC. It is translated as CASSFQGTGGKTQYF.

The rearrangement links TRBV29-1 to TRBJ1-1; 8 bases are a match to TRBD1. V lost 7 bases and J lost 1; bases outside the gene matches: 8. The V gene's germline CDR1 is SQVTM and CDR2 ANQGSEA. The CDR3 length is 14 residues. Here the CDR3 reads CSAQDRGWNTEAFF. CDR3 bases: TGCAGCGCCCAAGACAGGGGTTGGAACACTGAAGCTTTCTTT.

The chain links TRBV28 to TRBJ2-1; D is perhaps TRBD2 (5 bases). The CDR3 extends over 13 amino acids. The germline V and J ends were trimmed by 7 bases and 0 bases, with 7 bases remaining between them. Germline-derived CDR1 and CDR2 are MDHEN and SYDVKM. The CDR3, as DNA: TGTGCCAGCAACGGGAACTCCTACAATGAGCAGTTCTTC. Translating it yields CASNGNSYNEQFF.

This chain joins TRBV7-2 and TRBJ2-3; unclear D gene. Trimming removed 2 bases from V and 1 base from J, with 10 bases in between. The CDR3 is 15 residues long. Germline V gives CDR1 SGHTA, CDR2 FQGNSA. The CDR3: CASSLNGAGTDTQYF. CDR3 nucleotide sequence: TGTGCCAGCAGCTTAAATGGCGCCGGCACAGATACGCAGTATTTT.

This clonotype was counted many times. This chain connects TRBV4-3 to TRBJ1-5; D is ambiguous. Between the trimmed V and J ends, which lost 0 bases and 7 bases, there was a span of 10 bases. The CDR3 runs to 14 residues. The germline V gene has CDR1 LGHNA and CDR2 YSLEER. CDR3 region: CASSQDLWEQPQHF. CDR3 sequence (DNA): TGCGCCAGCAGCCAAGATCTTTGGGAGCAGCCCCAGCATTTT.

The chain links TRBV2 to TRBJ2-5; 16 bases line up with TRBD2. There are 18 residues in the CDR3. V shed 7 bases and J 6 bases; nucleotides not matched to a gene: 14. Germline lookup yields CDR1 SNHLY and CDR2 FYNNEI. CDR3 amino acids: CASNPILGLAGGTQTQYF. The CDR3 nucleotides read TGTGCCAGCAACCCAATCCTGGGACTAGCGGGAGGGACACAGACCCAGTACTTC.

V gene TRBV12-3 or TRBV12-4 combines with J gene TRBJ2-7; tentative D call: TRBD1 (5 bases). CDR3 length equals 16 residues. The ends were cut back, 3 bases at V and 0 bases at J, with 15 bases in the middle. CDR3 amino acids: CASSFGQPTDSYEQYF. CDR3 DNA: TGTGCCAGCAGTTTTGGCCAACCGACAGACTCCTACGAGCAGTACTTC.

This chain's CDR3 is CASSLVPSGTGHGYTF. CDR3 nucleotides: TGCGCCAGCAGCTTGGTCCCATCCGGGACAGGGCATGGCTACACCTTC. The rearrangement joins TRBV5-1 to TRBJ1-2, with 9 bases lining up with TRBD1. With V trimmed by 0 bases and J by 6 bases, 9 bases remained unmatched. This CDR3 comprises 16 residues. CDR1 SGHRS and CDR2 YFSETQ come from the germline V gene.

This clonotype is a singleton in its sample. This chain links TRBV12-3 or TRBV12-4 with TRBJ2-5; D might be TRBD1 (5 bases). Trimming removed 3 bases from V and 5 bases from J, with 16 bases in between. This CDR3 region has 15 residues. In DNA, the CDR3 is TGTGCCAGCAGTTTGGAAGGGGCGTCGTGGGAGACCCAGTACTTC. It yields the protein CASSLEGASWETQYF.

This clonotype has just a few counts. The V gene is TRBV6-5, the J gene TRBJ1-1; D possibly corresponds to TRBD1 (6 bases). The V gene lost 2 bases and the J gene lost 3 bases, with 16 bases spanning the gap. In germline, CDR1 is MNHEY, CDR2 SVGAGI. The CDR3 has 16 residues. CDR3 loop: CASSYIVGAGDTEAFF. The CDR3 coding sequence is TGTGCCAGCAGTTACATTGTGGGGGCGGGGGACACTGAAGCTTTCTTT.

This clonotype was seen only a few times. The gene calls are TRBV20-1 and TRBJ2-3, with 12 bases identical to TRBD2. The CDR3 runs 17 residues. V shed 3 bases and J 3 bases; nucleotides not matched to a gene: 10. The germline V gene encodes CDR1 DFQATT and CDR2 SNEGSKA (reference sequence). Written as DNA, the CDR3 is TGCAGTGCTAGCTCCCCCGGGACTAGCGGGCGGACAGATACGCAGTATTTT. Translating it yields CSASSPGTSGRTDTQYF.

In this sample, this clonotype turned up a few times. This chain joins TRBV10-3 and TRBJ1-1, with D possibly matching TRBD1 (5 bases). The CDR3 contains 16 residues. Germline V lookup: CDR1 ENHRY, CDR2 SYGVKD. V was pared by 0 bases and J by 0 bases, with 11 bases between. The CDR3 is CAISESLDSLNTEAFF. For the CDR3, the DNA is TGTGCCATCAGTGAGTCTCTCGACAGTTTGAACACTGAAGCTTTCTTT.

This clonotype appeared many times. The chain combines TRBV4-2 with TRBJ2-3; a possible D gene is TRBD1 (6 bases). Trimming cost V 2 bases and J 4 bases, with 7 bases left between them. The CDR3 has 13 amino acids. Germline CDR1 and CDR2: LGHNA and YNFKEQ. The CDR3 reads CASSQRTADTQYF. The CDR3 DNA sequence: TGTGCCAGCAGCCAAAGGACAGCAGATACGCAGTATTTT.

This clonotype was seen a handful of times. This chain uses TRBV5-4 with TRBJ2-3; D tentatively reads TRBD1 or TRBD2 (5 bases each). Between the trimmed V and J ends, which lost 1 base and 0 bases, there was a span of 15 bases. Per germline, CDR1 SGHNT and CDR2 YYREEE (reference sequence). This CDR3 is 17 amino acids long. The CDR3 DNA reads as TGTGCCAGCAGCTTGTCCCCTGGGGCTAGCAGCACAGATACGCAGTATTTT. This codes for CASSLSPGASSTDTQYF. Drawing the rest from reference TRBV5-4 and TRBJ2-3, the complete variable domain is ETGVTQSPTHLIKTRGQQVTLRCSSQSGHNTVSWYQQALGQGPQFIFQYYREEENGRGNFPPRFSGLQFPNYSSELNVNALELDDSALYLCASSLSPGASSTDTQYFGPGTRLTVL.